The clone carrying this T cell receptor (beta chain) was seen only a few times. This specimen belongs to a study of identical twins. Trimming shortened V by 5 bases and J by 1 base, and 17 bases separated the two germline ends. In germline, CDR1 is DFQATT, CDR2 SNEGSKA (reference sequence). The CDR3 covers 15 residues. In TCRdb, the 5' RACE reads were re-called with MiXCR into one record per CDR3 protein. The data contain some 500,000 distinct CDR3 sequences, over 8.5% of them singletons. Separately, the same data were catalogued under a study of yellow fever vaccine responses in identical twins.

The sample was PBMCs. The chain is built from TRBV20-1 and TRBJ2-5; D might be TRBD2 (7 bases). This receptor was obtained from a woman between 18 and 29 years old in good health. The CDR3 protein is CSAGLGGQGQETQYF. The CDR3, as DNA: TGCAGTGCTGGATTGGGGGGGCAGGGCCAAGAGACCCAGTACTTC.